The sequence of this TCR beta chain was determined in a study of blood T cell repertoires in COVID-19. This clone was counted a few times. The germline gives CDR1 MDHEN, CDR2 SYDVKM. V was clipped by 4 bases and J by 0 bases, with 13 bases between them. CDR3 length: 16 residues. Here immunoSEQ multiplex PCR was the method, and the copy in TCRdb shows in-frame clones only, minus some. The sample includes roughly 190,000 clones, around 84% of them seen just once. The J gene is TRBJ1-3, the V gene TRBV28, with D unresolved. The clonotype comes from a man under 40 with active or convalescent COVID-19. The sample consisted of peripheral blood. The CDR3 region has the DNA TGTGCCAGCAGTTCTCGCGACGGGAACTCTGGAAACACCATATATTTT. Residues: CASSSRDGNSGNTIYF.